The rows below give T cell receptor beta chains drawn from one sample of a study of blood T cell repertoires in COVID-19. Method: immunoSEQ multiplex PCR; TCRdb's copy keeps in-frame clones and lacks some. Of roughly 190,000 clones listed, roughly 84% are singletons. Sequences were obtained from PBMCs or T cells enriched from blood (not recorded which). These receptors were taken from a young woman who had recovered from COVID-19. Both conserved end residues are part of each CDR3. The D gene is left open where the match is weak.

d_call: -
v_call: TRBV5-4
cdr3_aa: CASSSTAIYGYTF

d_call: TRBD1
v_call: TRBV6-5
cdr3_aa: CASSPAATGVAEAFF

d_call: -
v_call: TRBV5-1
cdr3_aa: CASSFDSLDEFRGISFLNEQFF

d_call: -
v_call: TRBV18
cdr3_aa: CASSPNTGIGEAFF

d_call: TRBD1
v_call: TRBV28
cdr3_aa: CASRTGGAVAGYTF

d_call: -
v_call: TRBV15
cdr3_aa: CATSNREINYGYTF

d_call: -
v_call: TRBV6-5
cdr3_aa: CASNAGDKASGTQYF

d_call: TRBD1
v_call: TRBV9
cdr3_aa: CASSVGAGGHSNQPQHF

d_call: -
v_call: TRBV18
cdr3_aa: CASSPNREGGYTF

d_call: TRBD1
v_call: TRBV6-5
cdr3_aa: CASSRNRGQDGYTF

d_call: -
v_call: TRBV2
cdr3_aa: CASTEPSGKNIQYF

d_call: TRBD1
v_call: TRBV19
cdr3_aa: CASSIDLRGLQQFF

d_call: -
v_call: TRBV19
cdr3_aa: CASSTGDYGYTF

d_call: -
v_call: TRBV5-8
cdr3_aa: CASSLVNRVHTEAFF

d_call: -
v_call: TRBV12-3/TRBV12-4
cdr3_aa: CATSQAGYEQYF

d_call: -
v_call: TRBV28
cdr3_aa: CASSFRQAIFYGYTF

d_call: -
v_call: TRBV19
cdr3_aa: CAIWTVHGYTF

d_call: -
v_call: TRBV2
cdr3_aa: CASSFKTGNYGYTF

d_call: TRBD2
v_call: TRBV5-4
cdr3_aa: CASSSSGGVNTQYF

d_call: TRBD1
v_call: TRBV6-5
cdr3_aa: CASNFPGGAGYTF

d_call: -
v_call: TRBV19
cdr3_aa: CASSISQGRGNYGYTF

d_call: -
v_call: TRBV4-1
cdr3_aa: CASSHPREFNSPLHF

d_call: -
v_call: TRBV9
cdr3_aa: CASSPRVVLSSYNEQFF

d_call: TRBD2
v_call: TRBV5-1
cdr3_aa: CASSPGRQAPRTDTQYF

d_call: TRBD1
v_call: TRBV19
cdr3_aa: CASTRQGQPQHF

d_call: TRBD1
v_call: TRBV3-1/TRBV3-2
cdr3_aa: CASMSQGDGYTF

d_call: -
v_call: TRBV19
cdr3_aa: CASSITSSGTDTQYF

d_call: -
v_call: TRBV7-2
cdr3_aa: CASSPDSYDSPLHF

d_call: TRBD1
v_call: TRBV2
cdr3_aa: CASSDVGTGSNQPQHF

d_call: TRBD1
v_call: TRBV5-4
cdr3_aa: CASSQDRGRNEKLFF

d_call: -
v_call: TRBV11-2
cdr3_aa: CASSSDRNSNQPQHF

d_call: TRBD1
v_call: TRBV27
cdr3_aa: CASSYRGYSTDTQYF

d_call: -
v_call: TRBV18
cdr3_aa: CASSTRVDSPLHF

d_call: -
v_call: TRBV14
cdr3_aa: CASSPTLGVYGYTF

d_call: TRBD2
v_call: TRBV19
cdr3_aa: CASSDRLAGAPGTQYF

d_call: TRBD1
v_call: TRBV7-2
cdr3_aa: CASSGGTEAFF

d_call: TRBD2
v_call: TRBV7-2
cdr3_aa: CASSPGLAGYEQYF

d_call: -
v_call: TRBV18
cdr3_aa: CASSPPLDTQYF

d_call: -
v_call: TRBV7-9
cdr3_aa: CASSLDADGYTF

d_call: -
v_call: TRBV12-3/TRBV12-4
cdr3_aa: CASSFTGTEAFF

d_call: -
v_call: TRBV5-8
cdr3_aa: CASSFVGTVNAGGYTF